This is a list of T cell receptor beta chains from one sample in a study of OX40 agonist ivuxolimab in advanced cancers. Assay: immunoSEQ multiplex PCR; the TCRdb copy retains only in-frame clones and omits some. The sample includes about 73,000 clones, under 90% of them seen just once. The sample was CD4+ or CD8+ T cells sorted from blood, taken in a trial of the OX40 agonist ivuxolimab. The receptors were gathered from an adult with an advanced solid tumor such as melanoma, head and neck, liver or kidney cancer. The CDR3 runs from the conserved cysteine through the conserved F or W. The D gene is left open where the match is weak. For some rows the clone size is stated as once, few or many, or as a class when expanded; others skip it.

d_call: NA; v_call: TRBV6-1; j_call: TRBJ1-2; clone_size: NA; cdr3_aa: CASSETRGVYGYTF; cdr3_nt: TGTGCCAGCAGTGAAACCAGGGGAGTTTATGGCTACACCTTC
d_call: NA; v_call: TRBV7-2; j_call: TRBJ2-7; clone_size: NA; cdr3_aa: CASSLVSDSSSEQYF; cdr3_nt: TGTGCCAGCAGCTTGGTTTCCGACAGCTCTTCCGAGCAGTACTTC
d_call: NA; v_call: TRBV9; j_call: TRBJ1-1; clone_size: NA; cdr3_aa: CASSVRAGENTEAFF; cdr3_nt: TGTGCCAGCAGCGTCCGGGCAGGGGAGAACACTGAAGCTTTCTTT
d_call: NA; v_call: TRBV5-6; j_call: TRBJ2-7; clone_size: NA; cdr3_aa: CASSLIGGVGEQYF; cdr3_nt: TGTGCCAGCAGCTTGATCGGCGGTGTAGGCGAGCAGTACTTC
d_call: NA; v_call: TRBV6-6; j_call: TRBJ2-1; clone_size: once; cdr3_aa: CASNRYSYNEQFF; cdr3_nt: TGTGCCAGCAATCGGTACTCCTACAATGAGCAGTTCTTC
d_call: NA; v_call: TRBV19; j_call: TRBJ1-5; clone_size: NA; cdr3_aa: CASSIIDSGQVEPQHF; cdr3_nt: TGTGCCAGTAGTATTATTGATTCTGGGCAGGTCGAGCCCCAGCATTTT
d_call: TRBD1; v_call: TRBV5-4; j_call: TRBJ1-2; clone_size: NA; cdr3_aa: CASSSGGDRGGYGYTF; cdr3_nt: TGTGCCAGCAGCTCTGGAGGGGACAGGGGTGGCTATGGCTACACCTTC
d_call: NA; v_call: TRBV5-1; j_call: TRBJ2-3; clone_size: NA; cdr3_aa: CASSSRLGGTDTQYF; cdr3_nt: TGCGCCAGCAGCTCGCGACTTGGGGGCACAGATACGCAGTATTTT
d_call: NA; v_call: TRBV5-1; j_call: TRBJ1-1; clone_size: NA; cdr3_aa: CASSLRGQNTEAFF; cdr3_nt: TGCGCCAGCAGCTTGCGGGGACAGAACACTGAAGCTTTCTTT
d_call: NA; v_call: TRBV5-6; j_call: TRBJ2-3; clone_size: NA; cdr3_aa: CASSLEGGTDTQYF; cdr3_nt: TGTGCCAGCAGCCTGGAAGGAGGCACAGATACGCAGTATTTT
d_call: NA; v_call: TRBV4-2; j_call: TRBJ1-4; clone_size: once; cdr3_aa: CASSQEIRQNNEKLFF; cdr3_nt: TGTGCCAGCAGCCAAGAAATCAGGCAGAATAATGAAAAACTGTTTTTT
d_call: NA; v_call: TRBV5-4; j_call: TRBJ2-3; clone_size: NA; cdr3_aa: CASSLGAGASGDGTQYF; cdr3_nt: TGTGCCAGCAGCTTGGGGGCCGGGGCGTCGGGGGATGGTACGCAGTATTTT
d_call: NA; v_call: TRBV6-5; j_call: TRBJ2-1; clone_size: NA; cdr3_aa: CASLGYNEQFF; cdr3_nt: TGTGCCAGCCTGGGGTACAATGAGCAGTTCTTC
d_call: TRBD1; v_call: TRBV5-1; j_call: TRBJ1-4; clone_size: NA; cdr3_aa: CASSPDREGEKLFF; cdr3_nt: TGCGCCAGCAGCCCCGACAGGGAAGGTGAAAAACTGTTTTTT
d_call: TRBD2; v_call: TRBV6-6; j_call: TRBJ2-5; clone_size: few; cdr3_aa: CATTGTSGRGLETQYF; cdr3_nt: TGTGCCACCACCGGGACTAGCGGGAGGGGTCTGGAGACCCAGTACTTC
d_call: NA; v_call: TRBV2; j_call: TRBJ1-4; clone_size: once; cdr3_aa: CASSETGREKLFF; cdr3_nt: TGTGCCAGCAGTGAAACGGGGCGGGAAAAACTGTTTTTT
d_call: NA; v_call: TRBV7-2; j_call: TRBJ1-5; clone_size: NA; cdr3_aa: CASSLEDGHRPQHF; cdr3_nt: TGTGCCAGCAGCTTAGAGGACGGCCATAGGCCCCAGCATTTT
d_call: NA; v_call: TRBV19; j_call: TRBJ2-5; clone_size: once; cdr3_aa: CASSIGTIQETQYF; cdr3_nt: TGTGCCAGTAGTATCGGGACGATTCAAGAGACCCAGTACTTC
d_call: TRBD2; v_call: TRBV19; j_call: TRBJ2-3; clone_size: NA; cdr3_aa: CASSPGRGLVVDTQYF; cdr3_nt: TGTGCCAGTAGCCCGGGGCGGGGACTAGTGGTAGATACGCAGTATTTT
d_call: TRBD1; v_call: TRBV7-9; j_call: TRBJ1-2; clone_size: NA; cdr3_aa: CASSEVGQVFYGYTF; cdr3_nt: TGTGCCAGCAGCGAGGTGGGACAGGTTTTCTATGGCTACACCTTC
d_call: NA; v_call: TRBV7-2; j_call: TRBJ2-4; clone_size: NA; cdr3_aa: CASSWGALNIQYF; cdr3_nt: TGTGCCAGCAGCTGGGGGGCGTTAAACATTCAGTACTTC
d_call: NA; v_call: TRBV11-3; j_call: TRBJ2-7; clone_size: NA; cdr3_aa: CASSQNHGYEQYF; cdr3_nt: TGTGCCAGCAGCCAAAATCATGGCTACGAGCAGTACTTC
d_call: TRBD1; v_call: TRBV28; j_call: TRBJ2-7; clone_size: NA; cdr3_aa: CASSLRGLEQYF; cdr3_nt: TGTGCCAGCAGTTTAAGGGGGCTCGAGCAGTACTTC
d_call: NA; v_call: TRBV14; j_call: TRBJ2-7; clone_size: NA; cdr3_aa: CASSQAPGTFAYEQYF; cdr3_nt: TGTGCCAGCAGCCAAGCCCCTGGGACGTTCGCCTACGAGCAGTACTTC
d_call: NA; v_call: TRBV7-2; j_call: TRBJ1-1; clone_size: NA; cdr3_aa: CASSLAVLLNTEAFF; cdr3_nt: TGTGCCAGCAGCTTAGCGGTTCTCCTGAACACTGAAGCTTTCTTT
d_call: TRBD1; v_call: TRBV7-9; j_call: TRBJ2-7; clone_size: NA; cdr3_aa: CASSSKNRGRDEQYF; cdr3_nt: TGTGCCAGCAGCTCAAAGAACAGGGGCAGGGACGAGCAGTACTTC
d_call: NA; v_call: TRBV18; j_call: TRBJ2-7; clone_size: NA; cdr3_aa: CASSPTFSSYEQYF; cdr3_nt: TGTGCCAGCTCACCAACGTTCAGCTCCTACGAGCAGTACTTC
d_call: NA; v_call: TRBV4-2; j_call: TRBJ2-4; clone_size: NA; cdr3_aa: CASSQDPSPTGAKNIQYF; cdr3_nt: TGTGCCAGCAGCCAAGATCCATCCCCTACGGGGGCCAAAAACATTCAGTACTTC
d_call: NA; v_call: TRBV5-1; j_call: TRBJ2-7; clone_size: NA; cdr3_aa: CASSLGGGTLGAYEQYF; cdr3_nt: TGCGCCAGCAGCTTGGGGGGCGGGACATTGGGCGCCTACGAGCAGTACTTC
d_call: TRBD1; v_call: TRBV30; j_call: TRBJ2-7; clone_size: NA; cdr3_aa: CAWSPPTGVTYEQYF; cdr3_nt: TGTGCCTGGAGTCCCCCGACAGGGGTAACGTACGAGCAGTACTTC
d_call: NA; v_call: TRBV6-5; j_call: TRBJ2-7; clone_size: NA; cdr3_aa: CASSSRYGDRSGEQYF; cdr3_nt: TGTGCCAGCAGTTCCCGATACGGCGACAGATCGGGCGAGCAGTACTTC
d_call: NA; v_call: TRBV6-5; j_call: TRBJ2-1; clone_size: NA; cdr3_aa: CASSSPLAGEQFF; cdr3_nt: TGTGCCAGCAGTTCCCCCCTAGCTGGTGAGCAGTTCTTC
d_call: NA; v_call: TRBV19; j_call: TRBJ2-5; clone_size: NA; cdr3_aa: CASSLRGAYQETQYF; cdr3_nt: TGTGCCAGTAGTCTTCGGGGGGCTTACCAAGAGACCCAGTACTTC
d_call: NA; v_call: TRBV5-6; j_call: TRBJ1-2; clone_size: NA; cdr3_aa: CASSFGRFSYTF; cdr3_nt: TGTGCCAGCAGCTTCGGCCGATTTAGCTACACCTTC
d_call: NA; v_call: TRBV10-3; j_call: TRBJ2-3; clone_size: NA; cdr3_aa: CAISEPLAHNPTADTQYF; cdr3_nt: TGTGCCATCAGTGAACCGCTAGCGCATAACCCTACTGCAGATACGCAGTATTTT
d_call: NA; v_call: TRBV7-9; j_call: TRBJ2-1; clone_size: NA; cdr3_aa: CASSLAGLISYNEQFF; cdr3_nt: TGTGCCAGCAGCTTAGCCGGACTGATTTCCTACAATGAGCAGTTCTTC
d_call: NA; v_call: TRBV28; j_call: TRBJ1-2; clone_size: NA; cdr3_aa: CASSSGGRIYGYTF; cdr3_nt: TGTGCCAGCAGTTCTGGGGGGAGGATCTATGGCTACACCTTC
d_call: NA; v_call: TRBV13; j_call: TRBJ2-5; clone_size: few; cdr3_aa: CASSYLATETQYF; cdr3_nt: TGTGCCAGCAGCTACCTAGCGACCGAGACCCAGTACTTC
d_call: NA; v_call: TRBV5-1; j_call: TRBJ2-5; clone_size: NA; cdr3_aa: CASSLAGPLGETQYF; cdr3_nt: TGCGCCAGCAGCTTGGCGGGCCCTCTAGGGGAGACCCAGTACTTC
d_call: NA; v_call: TRBV7-2; j_call: TRBJ2-7; clone_size: NA; cdr3_aa: CASSFRQSYEQYF; cdr3_nt: TGTGCCAGCAGCTTTAGACAGTCCTACGAGCAGTACTTC
d_call: TRBD1; v_call: TRBV5-1; j_call: TRBJ1-3; clone_size: once; cdr3_aa: CASSLRGQSSGNTIYF; cdr3_nt: TGCGCCAGCAGCTTGCGGGGACAGAGCTCTGGAAACACCATATATTTT
d_call: NA; v_call: TRBV5-6; j_call: TRBJ2-7; clone_size: NA; cdr3_aa: CASSLGGPSAYEQYF; cdr3_nt: TGTGCCAGCAGCTTGGGGGGACCTAGCGCCTACGAGCAGTACTTC
d_call: NA; v_call: TRBV25-1; j_call: TRBJ2-2; clone_size: NA; cdr3_aa: CASTSNTGELFF; cdr3_nt: TGTGCCAGCACTTCAAACACCGGGGAGCTGTTTTTT
d_call: NA; v_call: TRBV28; j_call: TRBJ2-3; clone_size: NA; cdr3_aa: CASSPAQASTDTQYF; cdr3_nt: TGTGCCAGCAGTCCCGCCCAGGCTAGCACAGATACGCAGTATTTT
d_call: NA; v_call: TRBV14; j_call: TRBJ2-3; clone_size: NA; cdr3_aa: CASSLRFVGAGTDTQYF; cdr3_nt: TGTGCCAGCAGCCTCCGTTTTGTAGGGGCGGGGACAGATACGCAGTATTTT